The present T cell receptor (beta chain) was sequenced within a study of blood T cell repertoires in COVID-19. Study as a whole: The United States, Italy and Spain provided the acute and convalescent COVID-19 samples. PBMCs, B-cell-depleted T cells, or T cells were the source of the cDNA or gDNA that made up the material.

The CDR3 contains 15 residues. Germline V CDR1 and CDR2: LGHDT, YNNKEL (reference sequence). Unmatched junction bases numbered 5, after V lost 3 bases and J lost 4 bases. Authors' methods: The assay estimated nucleated cells by amplifying reference gene primers. TCRdb's table, derived via immunoSEQ multiplex PCR, lists solely in-frame clones and lacks some. Clonal size and the V and J genes are those of that table, whereas D and trimming came from the DNA. The table has around 170,000 clones, around 83% seen once; the top ten hold over 1.5%. The TCR was taken from a human donor in a cohort sampled during active COVID-19. This chain links TRBV3-1 (or the pseudogene TRBV3-2) with TRBJ1-5; 8 bases line up with TRBD1. Sequenced: peripheral blood. In nucleotides, the CDR3 is TGTGCCAGCAGCCACGGGACAGGACAAAATCAGCCCCAGCATTTT. As protein: CASSHGTGQNQPQHF.